This TCR beta chain was recovered during a study of neurological immune-mediated disorders. Time point described: longitudinal time-point 3. Unsorted libraries were generated from 2 million PBMCs held at -80 degrees C. Only a few counts were recorded for this clonotype. Each CDR3 protein is one row after TCRdb ran MiXCR on the 5' RACE reads. This sample yields about 45,000 distinct CDR3 sequences, of which about 13% are seen a single time; 9.5% to 12% belongs to the top ten. The CDR3 spans 14 residues. V was trimmed by 2 bases and J by 8 bases, leaving 12 bases between them. Germline V CDR1 and CDR2: MDHEN, SYDVKM.

V usage is TRBV28 and J usage is TRBJ1-4; unclear D gene. This sequence was found in a young man in good health. The sequenced sample was PBMCs. The CDR3 loop is CASSLGGREEKLFF. The CDR3 coding sequence is TGTGCCAGCAGTTTAGGCGGCCGCGAGGAAAAACTGTTTTTT.